Each of the 23 T cell receptor beta chains below was sequenced from the same sample in a study of blood T cells in healthy people across ages. Alongside a J-beta primer mix, a sample-barcoded 5' primer served in a second PCR lasting about 7 to 12 cycles. Each CDR3 protein is one row after TCRdb ran MiXCR on the 5' RACE reads. In the table there are about 800,000 distinct CDR3 sequences, 20% to 25% of which are singletons. This sample also appeared in a second study, on T cells of mothers and their children.

The specimen was blood. The receptors were gathered from a boy aged 5-17 years in good health.

This rearrangement joins TRBV7-2 to TRBJ2-6; D is ambiguous. Germline V gives CDR1 SGHTA, CDR2 FQGNSA. The CDR3 is 14 residues long. V was cut by 5 bases and J by 4 bases, with 9 bases left in between. The CDR3 spells CASSPNLGANVLTF. DNA for the CDR3: TGTGCCAGCAGCCCAAACCTCGGGGCCAACGTCCTGACTTTC.

This clonotype has only a few counts. V is TRBV15 and J is TRBJ2-7; D uncertain. Germline assignment: CDR1 LNHNV and CDR2 YYDKDF (reference sequence). The V gene lost 0 bases and the J gene lost 3 bases, with 21 bases spanning the gap. The CDR3 is made up of 18 amino acids. The CDR3 sequence: CATSRDWADRIQDYEQYF. For the CDR3, the DNA is TGTGCCACCAGCAGAGATTGGGCGGACCGAATCCAGGACTACGAGCAGTACTTC.

A word on this clonotype: The CDR3 carries no conserved terminal phenylalanine or tryptophan, so it likely arises from a read error. The chain uses TRBV29-1 and TRBJ2-3; D is perhaps TRBD1 or TRBD2 (5 bases each). CDR1 is SQVTM, CDR2 ANQGSEA, per germline. Trimming stripped 7 bases from V and 3 bases from J, with 14 bases between. The CDR3 sequence is 13 residues long. In DNA form, the CDR3 reads TGCAGCGCCGGGACCAAGCATACAGATACGCAGTATGTT. Translated: CSAGTKHTDTQYV.

This clonotype turned up a few times. Written as DNA, the CDR3 is TGTGCCACCAGTGATTCAGGGGCCGCTGAAGCTTTCTTT. Encoded protein: CATSDSGAAEAFF. This chain links TRBV24-1 with TRBJ1-1; TRBD1 is a possible D gene (6 bases). CDR1 is KGHDR, CDR2 SFDVKD, per germline. The germline V and J ends were trimmed by 2 bases and 6 bases, with 9 bases remaining between them. The CDR3 is made up of 13 amino acids.

V usage is TRBV4-1 and J usage is TRBJ2-1; unclear D gene. CDR3 length equals 15 residues. Germline CDR1 and CDR2: MGHRA and YSYEKL. V lost 6 bases and J 0 bases, leaving 12 bases between the germline ends. CDR3 amino acids: CASSQRQSSYNEQFF. CDR3 bases: TGCGCCAGCAGTCAACGGCAGAGCTCCTACAATGAGCAGTTCTTC.

This clonotype was seen more than once but under ten times. The chain is built from TRBV2 and TRBJ2-3, with D possibly TRBD1 on 6 matching bases. Between the trimmed V and J ends, which lost 7 bases and 2 bases, there was a span of 13 bases. Germline-derived CDR1 and CDR2 are SNHLY and FYNNEI. This CDR3 is built from 14 residues. The CDR3 loop is CASIWTETTDTQYF. The CDR3 DNA follows: TGTGCCAGCATTTGGACAGAGACCACAGATACGCAGTATTTT.

A few counts support this clonotype. The chain uses TRBV10-3 and TRBJ2-1; 10 bases map to TRBD2. The junction had 3 bases not matched to a gene; V was cut back by 3 bases and J by 4 bases. Germline V gene lookup returns CDR1 ENHRY and CDR2 SYGVKD. This CDR3 region has 15 residues. In nucleotides, the CDR3 is TGTGCCATCAGTGAACGGACTAGCGGATACAATGAGCAGTTCTTC. Its protein is CAISERTSGYNEQFF.

This clonotype was picked up many times. J is TRBJ2-1 and V is TRBV27; 13 bases are shared with TRBD2. The ends lost 5 bases at V and 4 bases at J; junction bases unmatched: 11. Germline V lookup: CDR1 MNHEY, CDR2 SMNVEV (reference sequence). This CDR3 spans 18 amino acids. CDR3: CASSRWTSGRKGYNEQFF. The CDR3 region has the DNA TGTGCCAGCAGTCGCTGGACTAGCGGGAGAAAAGGGTACAATGAGCAGTTCTTC.

The table lists this clonotype with a few counts. This chain joins TRBV18 and TRBJ1-1; 8 bases match TRBD1. CDR1 is KGHSH and CDR2 is LQKENI in the germline V gene. The junction had 7 bases not matched to a gene; V was cut back by 1 base and J by 3 bases. This CDR3 comprises 16 residues. The CDR3 nucleotides are TGTGCCAGCTCACCACAGACAGGGGTGAGGGACACTGAAGCTTTCTTT. It encodes CASSPQTGVRDTEAFF.

This chain joins TRBV7-2 and TRBJ1-1; 9 nucleotides line up with TRBD1. With 8 bases clipped from V and 5 bases from J, the junction kept 9 bases outside the gene matches. The V gene's germline CDR1 is SGHTA and CDR2 FQGNSA. There are 14 residues in the CDR3. CDR3 DNA sequence: TGTGCCAGCGGGGCCACAGGGGGCTGGACTGAAGCTTTCTTT. Amino acid sequence: CASGATGGWTEAFF.

The sample holds a few counts of this clonotype. The chain carries TRBV4-3 and TRBJ2-1; D is possibly TRBD1 (6 bases). This CDR3 has 15 residues. Trimming stripped 3 bases from V and 0 bases from J, with 9 bases between. Germline loops: CDR1 LGHNA, CDR2 YSLEER. Here the CDR3 DNA reads TGCGCCAGCAGCCAGGAACAGGGCTCCTACAATGAGCAGTTCTTC. It translates to CASSQEQGSYNEQFF.

This clonotype was counted only a few times. This chain joins TRBV6-1 and TRBJ1-6, with 7 bases matching TRBD1. V was pared by 5 bases and J by 5 bases, with 9 bases of the junction left unmatched. Germline V gives CDR1 MNHNS, CDR2 SASEGT. The CDR3 contains 16 residues. CDR3 protein: CASSRSRDRDNSPLHF. CDR3 bases: TGTGCCAGCAGTCGATCCCGGGACAGAGATAATTCACCCCTCCACTTT.

This clonotype was picked up a small number of times. This sequence joins TRBV25-1 and TRBJ2-7; 7 bases fit TRBD2. Trimming removed 2 bases from V and 3 bases from J; junction bases left unmatched: 4. This CDR3 has 14 amino acids. Germline CDR1 is MGHDK and CDR2 is SYGVNS. The CDR3 sequence: CASSEGGRYYEQYF. The CDR3 DNA reads as TGTGCCAGCAGTGAAGGCGGGAGATACTACGAGCAGTACTTC.

The chain combines TRBV5-1 with TRBJ2-5, with a weak D call TRBD1 (6 bases). Trimming took 3 bases from V and 13 from J, leaving 25 bases between them. Germline assignment: CDR1 SGHRS and CDR2 YFSETQ. The CDR3 extends over 15 amino acids. CDR3 residues: CASSWQGQPDGWGYF. Written as DNA, the CDR3 is TGCGCCAGCAGCTGGCAGGGACAACCAGATGGATGGGGGTACTTC.

The genes are TRBV6-4 and TRBJ2-7, with a weak D call TRBD2 (6 bases). This CDR3 contains 13 residues. V lost 0 bases and J 3 bases, leaving 6 bases between the germline ends. Germline assignment: CDR1 MRHNA and CDR2 SNTAGT. The CDR3 sequence is CASSDSRGYEQYV. As DNA, the CDR3 is TGTGCCAGCAGTGACTCGCGGGGCTACGAGCAGTACGTC.

This clonotype was counted between two and nine times. The gene calls are TRBV7-2 and TRBJ1-6; unclear D gene. CDR1 and CDR2 from the germline V gene are SGHTA and FQGNSA. V lost 2 bases and J lost 7, with 12 bases in between. This CDR3 has 15 amino acids. CDR3 nucleotides: TGTGCCAGCAGCTTATATGCAGGCCCAAATTCACCCCTCCACTTT. Its translation: CASSLYAGPNSPLHF.

The chain recombines TRBV25-1 with TRBJ2-5; 16 bases line up with TRBD2. The better agreement between TRBJ2-1 and the DNA end casts doubt on the J call. Germline V CDR1 and CDR2: MGHDK, SYGVNS. The CDR3 has 16 residues. Written as DNA, the CDR3 is TGTGCCAGCAGTGCGCCGGGACTAGCGGGAGGGCGGGAGCAGTTCTTC. Translating it yields CASSAPGLAGGREQFF.

This chain connects TRBV4-2 to TRBJ1-4, with D hard to call. V lost 0 bases and J 10 bases, leaving 9 bases between the germline ends. Looked up from germline, CDR1 is LGHNA and CDR2 is YNFKEQ. The CDR3 is 13 amino acids. CDR3 sequence: CASSQDEGIKLFF. In DNA form, the CDR3 reads TGTGCCAGCAGCCAAGATGAGGGAATAAAACTGTTTTTT.

This clonotype was recorded a few times. V and J are TRBV9 and TRBJ1-4, with 7 bases lining up with TRBD1. The CDR3 contains 16 residues. Germline values: CDR1 SGDLS, CDR2 YYNGEE. V was clipped by 1 base and J by 5 bases; unmatched bases: 8. In DNA, the CDR3 is TGTGCCAGCAGCGTACACCCATCAGGGGGAAATGAAAAACTGTTTTTT. Translated: CASSVHPSGGNEKLFF.

V usage is TRBV29-1 and J usage is TRBJ1-1; D is ambiguous. V was pared by 3 bases and J by 6 bases, with 8 bases between. The germline gives CDR1 SQVTM, CDR2 ANQGSEA. The CDR3 runs 11 residues. Here the CDR3 DNA reads TGCAGCGTTGAGGTGGGGTCTGAAGCTTTCTTT. Protein: CSVEVGSEAFF.

This chain joins TRBV2 and TRBJ1-1; no clear D gene. The CDR3 is 13 residues long. CDR1 and CDR2 from the germline V gene are SNHLY and FYNNEI. V lost 3 bases and J 3 bases, leaving 8 bases between the germline ends. CDR3 amino acids: CASSEEGYTEAFF. CDR3 sequence (DNA): TGTGCCAGCAGTGAGGAGGGATACACTGAAGCTTTCTTT.

The rearrangement links TRBV2 to TRBJ2-3; TRBD2 matches at 11 bases. This CDR3 has 16 amino acids. The junction had 10 bases not matched to a gene; V was cut back by 6 bases and J by 5 bases. Germline values: CDR1 SNHLY, CDR2 FYNNEI. CDR3 in DNA: TGTGCCAGCAGCCCGAATAGCGGGAGGGCCTTAGATACGCAGTATTTT. It codes for CASSPNSGRALDTQYF.

The chain combines TRBV20-1 with TRBJ2-1; 14 bases map to TRBD2. V shed 0 bases and J 5 bases; nucleotides not matched to a gene: 15. This CDR3 has 20 residues. Germline V gene sequence: CDR1 DFQATT, CDR2 SNEGSKA (reference sequence). For the CDR3, the DNA is TGCAGTGCTAGAGACTCGACTAGCGGGAGGGCCAAATTCCTTCACAATGAGCAGTTCTTC. It translates to CSARDSTSGRAKFLHNEQFF.